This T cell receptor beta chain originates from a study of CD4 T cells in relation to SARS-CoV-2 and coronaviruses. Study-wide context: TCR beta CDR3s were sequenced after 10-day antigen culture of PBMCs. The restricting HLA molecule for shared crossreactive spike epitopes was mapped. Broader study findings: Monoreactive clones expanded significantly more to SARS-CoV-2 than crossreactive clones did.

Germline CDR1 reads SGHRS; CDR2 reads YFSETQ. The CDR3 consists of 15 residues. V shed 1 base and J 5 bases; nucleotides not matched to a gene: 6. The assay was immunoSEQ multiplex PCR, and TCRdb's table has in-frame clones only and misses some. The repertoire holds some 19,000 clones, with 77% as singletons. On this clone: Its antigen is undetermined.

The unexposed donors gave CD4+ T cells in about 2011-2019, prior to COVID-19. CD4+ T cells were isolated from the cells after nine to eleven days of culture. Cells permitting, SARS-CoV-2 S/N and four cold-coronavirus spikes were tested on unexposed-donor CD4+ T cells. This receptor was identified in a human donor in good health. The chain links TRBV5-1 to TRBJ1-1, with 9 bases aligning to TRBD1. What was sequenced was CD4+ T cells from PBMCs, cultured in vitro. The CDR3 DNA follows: TGCGCCAGCAGCTTGAGGACAGGGGATAGTACTGAAGCTTTCTTT. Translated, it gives CASSLRTGDSTEAFF.